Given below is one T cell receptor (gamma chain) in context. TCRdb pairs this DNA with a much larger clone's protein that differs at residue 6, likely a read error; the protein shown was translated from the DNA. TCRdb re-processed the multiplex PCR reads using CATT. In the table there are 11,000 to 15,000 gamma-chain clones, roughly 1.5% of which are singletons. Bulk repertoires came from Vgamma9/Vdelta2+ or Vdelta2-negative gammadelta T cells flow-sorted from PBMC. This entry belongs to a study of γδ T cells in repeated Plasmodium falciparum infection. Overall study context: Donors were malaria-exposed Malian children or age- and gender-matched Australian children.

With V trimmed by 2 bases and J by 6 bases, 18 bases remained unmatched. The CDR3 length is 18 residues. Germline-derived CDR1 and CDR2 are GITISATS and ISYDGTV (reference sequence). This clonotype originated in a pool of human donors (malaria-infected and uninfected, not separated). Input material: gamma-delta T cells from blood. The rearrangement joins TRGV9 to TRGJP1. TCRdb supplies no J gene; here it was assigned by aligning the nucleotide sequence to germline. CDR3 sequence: CALWEGKTLFSSGWFKIF. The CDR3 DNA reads TGTGCCTTGTGGGAGGGGAAAACTCTTTTTTCCTCTGGTTGGTTCAAGATATTT.